A single sample gave rise to the 18 T cell receptor beta chains below, sequenced in a study of identical twins. TCRdb itself ran the 5' RACE reads through MiXCR, one entry per CDR3 protein. The sample shows about 890,000 distinct CDR3 sequences, over 9% of them seen only once. These data are also associated with another study on yellow fever vaccine responses in identical twins.

The sample comprised PBMCs. These receptors came from a woman younger than 30 in good health.

This CDR3 is CASSPIPGQGFEQYF. For the CDR3, the DNA is TGTGCCAGCTCACCAATTCCGGGTCAGGGGTTCGAGCAGTACTTC. The V and J genes are TRBV18 and TRBJ2-7; tentatively, D is TRBD1 (6 bases). The V end lost 2 bases, the J end lost 6 bases, and 17 bases lay between the germline ends. The germline V gene has CDR1 KGHSH and CDR2 LQKENI. CDR3 length equals 15 residues.

This clonotype was seen repeatedly, ten times or more. The rearrangement links TRBV28 to TRBJ2-2; tentative D call: TRBD2 (6 bases). The CDR3 consists of 13 residues. The germline V gene has CDR1 MDHEN and CDR2 SYDVKM. V shed 6 bases and J shed 8 bases, with 13 bases lying between them. This chain's CDR3 is CASRGGSLGELFF. The CDR3 DNA follows: TGTGCCAGCAGGGGGGGATCATTGGGGGAGCTGTTTTTT. Looking up the rest from reference TRBV28 and TRBJ2-2 gives the full variable domain: DVKVTQSSRYLVKRTGEKVFLECVQDMDHENMFWYRQDPGLGLRLIYFSYDVKMKEKGDIPEGYSVSREKKERFSLILESASTNQTSMYLCASRGGSLGELFFGEGSRLTVL.

The sample holds many counts of this clonotype. The gene calls are TRBV10-3 and TRBJ2-1; tentatively, D is TRBD2 (5 bases). The CDR3 is 17 amino acids. The germline CDR1 and CDR2 sequences are ENHRY and SYGVKD. The V and J ends lost 2 bases and 8 bases respectively, with 22 bases between them. CDR3: CAISEGLRTEARYEQFF. CDR3 DNA sequence: TGTGCCATCAGTGAGGGACTTAGGACTGAAGCTAGGTATGAGCAGTTCTTC.

This clonotype was seen many times. The chain combines TRBV7-8 with TRBJ2-1; tentative D call: TRBD1 (6 bases). Germline V gene lookup returns CDR1 SGHVS and CDR2 FQNEAQ. V was pared by 1 base and J by 0 bases, with 22 bases between. CDR3 length: 20 amino acids. The CDR3 nucleotides are TGTGCCAGCAGCTTAGGTTCGAGACAGGCCCACCTCCCCTCCTACAATGAGCAGTTCTTC. This gives the protein CASSLGSRQAHLPSYNEQFF.

This clonotype was counted a few times. The chain carries TRBV10-3 and TRBJ2-5; 9 bases line up with TRBD1. CDR1 is ENHRY, CDR2 SYGVKD, per germline. The V gene end was trimmed by 3 bases and the J gene end by 9 bases; junction bases not matched to a gene: 11. There are 15 residues in the CDR3. CDR3 coding DNA: TGTGCCATCAGTGACAAGGACAGGGGCCATGGGCCCCAGTACTTC. Protein product: CAISDKDRGHGPQYF.

This clonotype was observed a few times. The chain recombines TRBV7-9 with TRBJ1-2; TRBD1 aligns across 7 bases. The CDR3 consists of 14 residues. Losses at the gene ends were 5 bases for V and 6 bases for J; bases not matched to a gene: 9. The germline V gene encodes CDR1 SEHNR and CDR2 FQNEAQ (reference sequence). CDR3: CASSPLTGINGYTF. The CDR3 DNA reads as TGTGCCAGCAGCCCTCTGACAGGGATTAATGGCTACACCTTC.

CDR3 DNA: TGTGCCAGCAGCCAGACAGGGGGCATCGGATACAATGAGCAGTTCTTC. Translated: CASSQTGGIGYNEQFF. The chain employs TRBV7-9 and TRBJ2-1, with 10 nucleotides matching TRBD1. Losses at the gene ends were 5 bases for V and 4 bases for J; bases not matched to a gene: 8. This CDR3 contains 16 residues. Germline V gives CDR1 SEHNR, CDR2 FQNEAQ (reference sequence). The whole variable domain, remainder taken from reference TRBV7-9 and TRBJ2-1, is DTGVSQNPRHKITKRGQNVTFRCDPISEHNRLYWYRQTLGQGPEFLTYFQNEAQLEKSRLLSDRFSAERPKGSFSTLEIQRTEQGDSAMYLCASSQTGGIGYNEQFFGPGTRLTVL.

The chain carries TRBV2 and TRBJ2-7, with TRBD1 as a possible D gene (6 bases). CDR1 and CDR2 from the germline V gene are SNHLY and FYNNEI. V dropped 5 bases and J dropped 8 bases, with 10 bases sitting between them. This CDR3 is 11 amino acids long. The chain's CDR3 is CASSIGQQQYF. CDR3 bases: TGTGCCAGCAGTATCGGACAGCAGCAGTACTTC.

This clonotype was observed a few times. The chain joins TRBV20-1 to TRBJ2-7; 11 bases agree with TRBD2. Per the germline V gene, CDR1 is DFQATT and CDR2 is SNEGSKA (reference sequence). The CDR3 runs 13 residues. V lost 5 bases and J lost 2; bases outside the gene matches: 2. The CDR3 region has the DNA TGCAGTGCTCCACTAGCGGGGGCCTACGAGCAGTACTTC. Its translation is CSAPLAGAYEQYF.

The V call is TRBV19, the J call TRBJ2-5; D is unclear. Germline V CDR1 and CDR2: LNHDA, SQIVND (reference sequence). The CDR3 runs to 14 residues. V was pared by 1 base and J by 5 bases, with 11 bases between. The CDR3 DNA reads TGTGCCAGTAGTATAGGTCGCCTCCGGGAGACCCAGTACTTC. The encoded protein is CASSIGRLRETQYF.

This clonotype was counted ten times or more. The rearrangement uses TRBV4-2 and TRBJ2-7, with D unresolved. The V gene lost 0 bases and the J gene lost 6 bases, with 9 bases spanning the gap. Germline V CDR1 and CDR2: LGHNA, YNFKEQ. The CDR3 extends over 13 amino acids. The CDR3 nucleotides read TGTGCCAGCAGCCAAGATCATGGAAGCGAGCAGTACGTC. Its translation: CASSQDHGSEQYV.

This clonotype was picked up a small number of times. The chain has TRBV20-1 and TRBJ2-6; D is undetermined. Trimming cost V 2 bases and J 2 bases, with 1 base left between them. Per germline, CDR1 DFQATT and CDR2 SNEGSKA (reference sequence). This CDR3 region has 12 residues. CDR3 nucleotides: TGCAGTGCTAGACCTGGGGCCAACGTCCTGACTTTC. Translation gives CSARPGANVLTF.

The sample holds many counts of this clonotype. The chain recombines TRBV25-1 with TRBJ2-7; 9 nucleotides align to TRBD1. The CDR3 loop spans 15 amino acids. Germline CDR1 reads MGHDK; CDR2 reads SYGVNS. Losses at the gene ends were 7 bases for V and 0 bases for J; bases not matched to a gene: 7. The CDR3 loop is CASNRQGGSSYEQYV. In DNA form, the CDR3 reads TGTGCCAGCAACCGACAGGGGGGGAGCTCCTACGAGCAGTACGTC.

This sequence joins TRBV7-9 and TRBJ2-7; D might be TRBD2 (6 bases). Germline V lookup: CDR1 SEHNR, CDR2 FQNEAQ (reference sequence). The V and J ends lost 1 base and 5 bases respectively, with 12 bases between them. CDR3 size: 14 residues. The CDR3: CASSLGGDFDEQYV. The CDR3, as DNA: TGTGCCAGCAGCTTAGGGGGGGACTTCGACGAGCAGTACGTC.

This clonotype was recorded a few times. The gene calls are TRBV29-1 and TRBJ1-1; TRBD1 might be the D (6 bases). This CDR3 is built from 13 residues. V lost 2 bases to trimming and J lost 2 bases, with 9 bases between them. The germline V gene encodes CDR1 SQVTM and CDR2 ANQGSEA. The CDR3 region is CSVETGINTEAFF. CDR3 bases: TGCAGCGTTGAAACAGGGATAAACACTGAAGCTTTCTTT.

The chain combines TRBV5-1 with TRBJ2-5; 8 bases are a match to TRBD2. This CDR3 is built from 15 residues. Germline V gene lookup returns CDR1 SGHRS and CDR2 YFSETQ. The V gene end was trimmed by 4 bases and the J gene end by 4 bases; junction bases not matched to a gene: 9. DNA for the CDR3: TGCGCCAGCAGCCCCGGGGGGGTACTCGGAGAGACCCAGTACTTC. Its translation: CASSPGGVLGETQYF. Supplemented by reference TRBV5-1 and TRBJ2-5, the full variable domain reads KAGVTQTPRYLIKTRGQQVTLSCSPISGHRSVSWYQQTPGQGLQFLFEYFSETQRNKGNFPGRFSGRQFSNSRSEMNVSTLELGDSALYLCASSPGGVLGETQYFGPGTRLLVL.

This clonotype was picked up a small number of times. The rearrangement uses TRBV7-8 and TRBJ2-7, with D perhaps TRBD1 (5 bases). V lost 3 bases, J lost 3 bases, and 21 bases lay in between. The CDR3 has 17 amino acids. CDR1 is SGHVS and CDR2 is FQNEAQ in the germline V gene. CDR3 region: CASSFGARTDALYEQYF. The DNA for the CDR3 is TGTGCCAGCAGCTTTGGGGCCAGGACGGATGCCCTCTACGAGCAGTACTTC.

This clonotype was found many times. The rearrangement links TRBV7-2 to TRBJ2-6; D remains unclear. V was cut by 2 bases and J by 0 bases, with 2 bases left in between. Germline CDR1 SGHTA, CDR2 FQGNSA. The CDR3 contains 14 residues. The CDR3 loop is CASSLHSGANVLTF. For the CDR3, the DNA is TGTGCCAGCAGCTTACACTCTGGGGCCAACGTCCTGACTTTC.